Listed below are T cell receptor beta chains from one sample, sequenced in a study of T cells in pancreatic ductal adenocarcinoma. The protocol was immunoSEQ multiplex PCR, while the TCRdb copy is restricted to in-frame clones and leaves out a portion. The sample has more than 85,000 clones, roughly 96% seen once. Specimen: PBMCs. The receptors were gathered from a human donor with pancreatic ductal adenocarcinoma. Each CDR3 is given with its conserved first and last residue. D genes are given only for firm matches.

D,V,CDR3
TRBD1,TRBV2,CATRGQNYGYTF
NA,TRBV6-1,CASREYSNQPQHF
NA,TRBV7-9,CASSLGQIQETQYF
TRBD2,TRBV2,CASRLAGGYEQYF
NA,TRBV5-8,CASSFYSRYEQYF
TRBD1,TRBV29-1,CSVEDKGDSYNEQFF
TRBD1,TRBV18,CASSPGQSRYTEAFF
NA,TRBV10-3,CATQNVDTQYF
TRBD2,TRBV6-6,CASSSATSGQETQYF
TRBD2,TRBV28,CASSSPLAGGSSGANVLTF
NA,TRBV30,CAWSADSNQPQHF
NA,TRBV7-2,CALGRARNIQYF
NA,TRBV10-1,CASTDGGGELFF
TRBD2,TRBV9,CASSVEGLAGPNTGELFF
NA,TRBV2,CASRYRVGSSYEQYF
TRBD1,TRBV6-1,CTGAVLYNEQFF